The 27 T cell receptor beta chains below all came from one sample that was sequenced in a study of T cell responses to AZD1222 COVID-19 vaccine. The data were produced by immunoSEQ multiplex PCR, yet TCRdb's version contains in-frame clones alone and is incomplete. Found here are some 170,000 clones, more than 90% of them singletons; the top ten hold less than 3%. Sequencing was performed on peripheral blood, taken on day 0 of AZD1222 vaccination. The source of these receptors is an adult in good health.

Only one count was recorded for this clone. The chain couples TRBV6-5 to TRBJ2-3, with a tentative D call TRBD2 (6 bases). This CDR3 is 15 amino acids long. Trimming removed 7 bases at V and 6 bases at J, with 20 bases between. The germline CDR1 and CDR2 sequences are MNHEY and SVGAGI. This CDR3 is CASTQGLPPGDTQYF. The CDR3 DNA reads TGTGCCAGCACCCAAGGACTACCCCCGGGGGATACGCAGTATTTT.

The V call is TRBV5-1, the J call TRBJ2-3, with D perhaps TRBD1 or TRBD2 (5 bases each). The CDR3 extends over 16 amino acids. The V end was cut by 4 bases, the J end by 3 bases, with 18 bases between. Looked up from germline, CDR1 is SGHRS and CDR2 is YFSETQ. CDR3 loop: CASSGGVSPFTDTQYF. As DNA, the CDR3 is TGCGCCAGCAGCGGGGGAGTCTCCCCATTTACAGATACGCAGTATTTT.

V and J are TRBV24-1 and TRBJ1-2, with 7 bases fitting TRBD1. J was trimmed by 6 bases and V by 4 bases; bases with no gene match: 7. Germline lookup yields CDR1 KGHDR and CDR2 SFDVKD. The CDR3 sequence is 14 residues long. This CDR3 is CATSDQTGQDGYTF. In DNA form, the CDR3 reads TGTGCCACCAGTGACCAGACAGGGCAAGATGGCTACACCTTC.

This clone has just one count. The CDR3 nucleotides are TGTGCCACCAGGTCACCTGCGGGGACCGGGGAGCTGTTTTTT. Its translation is CATRSPAGTGELFF. The rearrangement uses TRBV25-1 and TRBJ2-2; D may be TRBD2 (6 bases). Germline values: CDR1 MGHDK, CDR2 SYGVNS. The CDR3 loop spans 14 amino acids. Trimming shortened V by 10 bases and J by 5 bases, and 17 bases separated the two germline ends.

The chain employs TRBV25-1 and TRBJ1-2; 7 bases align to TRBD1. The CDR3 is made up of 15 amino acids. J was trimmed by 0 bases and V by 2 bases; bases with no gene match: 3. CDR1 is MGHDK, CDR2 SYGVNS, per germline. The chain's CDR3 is CASSEPDRSNYGYTF. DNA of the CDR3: TGTGCCAGCAGTGAACCGGACAGGTCTAACTATGGCTACACCTTC.

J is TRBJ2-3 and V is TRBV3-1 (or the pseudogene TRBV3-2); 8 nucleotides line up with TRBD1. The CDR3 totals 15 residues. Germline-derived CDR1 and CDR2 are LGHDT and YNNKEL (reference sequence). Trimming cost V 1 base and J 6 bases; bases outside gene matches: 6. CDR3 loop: CASSQGDRGTDTQYF. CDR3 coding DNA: TGTGCCAGCAGCCAAGGTGACAGGGGTACCGATACGCAGTATTTT.

The CDR3 spells CASSYPPGQGFNYEQYF. The CDR3 DNA sequence: TGTGCCAGCAGTTACCCCCCGGGACAGGGGTTCAACTACGAGCAGTACTTC. V is TRBV6-2 or TRBV6-3 and J is TRBJ2-7; 10 nucleotides align to TRBD1. Trimming removed 2 bases from V and 3 bases from J; junction bases left unmatched: 10. Germline V gene lookup returns CDR1 MNHEY and CDR2 SVGEGT. The CDR3 loop spans 17 amino acids.

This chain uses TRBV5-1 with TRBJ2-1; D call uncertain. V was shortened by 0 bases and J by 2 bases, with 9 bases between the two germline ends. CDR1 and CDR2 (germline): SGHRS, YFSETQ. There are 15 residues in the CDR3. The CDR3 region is CASSLGQRAYNEQFF. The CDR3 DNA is TGCGCCAGCAGCTTGGGGCAGAGAGCCTACAATGAGCAGTTCTTC.

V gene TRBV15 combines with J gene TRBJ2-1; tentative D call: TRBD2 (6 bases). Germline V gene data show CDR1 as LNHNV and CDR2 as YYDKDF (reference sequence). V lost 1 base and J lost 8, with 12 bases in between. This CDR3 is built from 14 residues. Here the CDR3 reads CATSRGELADEQFF. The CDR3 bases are TGTGCCACCAGCAGAGGCGAACTAGCCGATGAGCAGTTCTTC.

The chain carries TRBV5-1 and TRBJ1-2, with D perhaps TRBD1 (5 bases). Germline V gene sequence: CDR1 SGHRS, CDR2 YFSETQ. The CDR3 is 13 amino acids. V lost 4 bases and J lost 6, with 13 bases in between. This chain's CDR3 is CASSPGTGNGYTF. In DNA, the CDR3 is TGCGCCAGCAGCCCCGGGACGGGGAATGGCTACACCTTC.

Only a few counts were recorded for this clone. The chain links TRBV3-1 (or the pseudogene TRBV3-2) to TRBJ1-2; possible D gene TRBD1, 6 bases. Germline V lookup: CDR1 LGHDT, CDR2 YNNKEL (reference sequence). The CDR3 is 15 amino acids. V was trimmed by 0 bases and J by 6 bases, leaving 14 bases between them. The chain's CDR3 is CASSQDVTGADGYTF. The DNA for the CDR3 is TGTGCCAGCAGCCAAGACGTAACGGGGGCAGATGGCTACACCTTC.

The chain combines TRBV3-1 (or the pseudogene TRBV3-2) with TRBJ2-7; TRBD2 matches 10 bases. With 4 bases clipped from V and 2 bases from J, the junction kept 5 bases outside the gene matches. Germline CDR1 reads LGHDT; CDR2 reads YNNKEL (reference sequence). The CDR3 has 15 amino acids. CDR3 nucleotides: TGTGCCAGCAGCCCCTATAGCGGGAGGACCTACGAGCAGTACTTC. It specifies CASSPYSGRTYEQYF.

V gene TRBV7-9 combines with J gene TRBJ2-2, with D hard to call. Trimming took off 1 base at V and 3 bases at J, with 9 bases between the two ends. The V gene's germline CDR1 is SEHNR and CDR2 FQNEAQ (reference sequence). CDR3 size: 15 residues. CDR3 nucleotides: TGTGCCAGCAGCTTAGTTGGCAGTCACACCGGGGAGCTGTTTTTT. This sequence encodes CASSLVGSHTGELFF.

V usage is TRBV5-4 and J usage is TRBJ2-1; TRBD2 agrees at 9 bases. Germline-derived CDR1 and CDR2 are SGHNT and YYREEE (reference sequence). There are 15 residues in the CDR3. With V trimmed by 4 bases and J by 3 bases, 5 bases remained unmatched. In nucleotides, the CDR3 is TGTGCCAGCAGCAGAGCTAGCGGGGACTACAATGAGCAGTTCTTC. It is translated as CASSRASGDYNEQFF.

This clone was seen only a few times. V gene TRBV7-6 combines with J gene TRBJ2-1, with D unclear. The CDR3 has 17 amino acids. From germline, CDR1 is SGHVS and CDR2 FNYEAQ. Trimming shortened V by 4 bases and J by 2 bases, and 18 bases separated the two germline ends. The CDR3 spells CASSSPDGVTTYNEQFF. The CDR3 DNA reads TGTGCCAGCAGCTCCCCAGACGGCGTTACCACCTACAATGAGCAGTTCTTC.

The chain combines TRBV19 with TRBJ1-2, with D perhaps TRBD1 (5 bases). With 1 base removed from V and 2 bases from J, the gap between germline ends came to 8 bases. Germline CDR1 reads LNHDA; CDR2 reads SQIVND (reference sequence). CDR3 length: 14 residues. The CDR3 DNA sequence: TGTGCCAGTAGTATAGTGGGGGGAAACTATGGCTACACCTTC. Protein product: CASSIVGGNYGYTF.

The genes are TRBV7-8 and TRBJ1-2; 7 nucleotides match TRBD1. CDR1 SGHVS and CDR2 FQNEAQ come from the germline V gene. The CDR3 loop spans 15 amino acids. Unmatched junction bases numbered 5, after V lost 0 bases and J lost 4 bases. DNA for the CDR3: TGTGCCAGCAGCTTAGCCCACAGGGGCGTCTATGGCTACACCTTC. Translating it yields CASSLAHRGVYGYTF.

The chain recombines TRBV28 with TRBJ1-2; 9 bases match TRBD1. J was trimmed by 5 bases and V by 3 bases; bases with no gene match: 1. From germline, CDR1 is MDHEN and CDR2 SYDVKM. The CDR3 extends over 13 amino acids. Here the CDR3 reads CASSLGQGYGYTF. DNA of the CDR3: TGTGCCAGCAGTTTGGGACAGGGTTATGGCTACACCTTC.

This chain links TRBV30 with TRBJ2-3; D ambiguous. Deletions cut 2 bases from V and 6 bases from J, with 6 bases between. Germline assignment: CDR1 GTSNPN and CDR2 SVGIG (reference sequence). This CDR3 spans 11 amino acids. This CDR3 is CAWSFGDTQYF. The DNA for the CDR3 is TGTGCCTGGAGTTTCGGGGATACGCAGTATTTT. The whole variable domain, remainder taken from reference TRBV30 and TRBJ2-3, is SQTIHQWPATLVQPVGSPLSLECTVEGTSNPNLYWYRQAAGRGLQLLFYSVGIGQISSEVPQNLSASRPQDRQFILSSKKLLLSDSGFYLCAWSFGDTQYFGPGTRLTVL.

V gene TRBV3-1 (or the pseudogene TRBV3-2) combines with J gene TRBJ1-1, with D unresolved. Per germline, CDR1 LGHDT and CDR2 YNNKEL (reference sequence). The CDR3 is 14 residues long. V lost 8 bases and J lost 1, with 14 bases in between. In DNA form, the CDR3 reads TGTGCCAGCGTCCCATCAGAGACGAACACTGAAGCTTTCTTT. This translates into CASVPSETNTEAFF.

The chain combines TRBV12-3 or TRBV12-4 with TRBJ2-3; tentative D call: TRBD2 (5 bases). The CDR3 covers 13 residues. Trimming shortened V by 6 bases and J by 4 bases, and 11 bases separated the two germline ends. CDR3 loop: CASRTRVADTQYF. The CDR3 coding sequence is TGTGCCAGCAGAACGAGGGTTGCAGATACGCAGTATTTT.

As DNA, the CDR3 is TGTGCCAGCAGCTTTCGGACAGGTTCTGAAGCTTTCTTT. Protein: CASSFRTGSEAFF. The rearrangement uses TRBV11-2 and TRBJ1-1; 7 nucleotides line up with TRBD1. Germline CDR1 and CDR2: SGHAT and FQNNGV. V shed 3 bases and J 6 bases; nucleotides not matched to a gene: 4. CDR3 size: 13 residues.

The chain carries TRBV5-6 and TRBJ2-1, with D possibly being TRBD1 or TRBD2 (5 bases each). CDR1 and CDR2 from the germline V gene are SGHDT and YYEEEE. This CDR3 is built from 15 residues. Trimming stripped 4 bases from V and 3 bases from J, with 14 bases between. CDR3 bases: TGTGCCAGCAGCCAGCAAGGGGACGTCTACAATGAGCAGTTCTTC. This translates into CASSQQGDVYNEQFF.

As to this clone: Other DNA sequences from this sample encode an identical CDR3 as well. CDR3 bases: TGCGCCAGCAGCTCCGGGACCCTGAACACTGAAGCTTTCTTT. The encoded protein is CASSSGTLNTEAFF. V is TRBV5-1 and J is TRBJ1-1, with D perhaps TRBD1 (5 bases). CDR3 length equals 14 residues. CDR1 SGHRS and CDR2 YFSETQ come from the germline V gene. Trimming stripped 3 bases from V and 0 bases from J, with 9 bases between.

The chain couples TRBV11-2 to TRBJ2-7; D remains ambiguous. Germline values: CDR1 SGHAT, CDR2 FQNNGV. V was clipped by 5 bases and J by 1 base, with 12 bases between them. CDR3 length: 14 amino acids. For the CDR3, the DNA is TGTGCCAGCAGCCCGTTCTTAGGGTCCTACGAGCAGTACTTC. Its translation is CASSPFLGSYEQYF.

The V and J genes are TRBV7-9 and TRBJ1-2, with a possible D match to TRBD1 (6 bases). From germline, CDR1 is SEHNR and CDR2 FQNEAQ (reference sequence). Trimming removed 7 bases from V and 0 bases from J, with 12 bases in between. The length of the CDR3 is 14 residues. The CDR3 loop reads CASKGETANYGYTF. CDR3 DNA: TGTGCCAGCAAGGGGGAGACCGCTAACTATGGCTACACCTTC.

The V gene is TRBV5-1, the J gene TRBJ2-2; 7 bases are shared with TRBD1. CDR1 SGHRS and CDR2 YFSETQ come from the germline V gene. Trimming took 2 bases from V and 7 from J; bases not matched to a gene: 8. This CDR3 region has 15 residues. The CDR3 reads CASSFGQGVDGELFF. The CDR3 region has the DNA TGCGCCAGCAGCTTCGGGCAGGGGGTAGACGGGGAGCTGTTTTTT.